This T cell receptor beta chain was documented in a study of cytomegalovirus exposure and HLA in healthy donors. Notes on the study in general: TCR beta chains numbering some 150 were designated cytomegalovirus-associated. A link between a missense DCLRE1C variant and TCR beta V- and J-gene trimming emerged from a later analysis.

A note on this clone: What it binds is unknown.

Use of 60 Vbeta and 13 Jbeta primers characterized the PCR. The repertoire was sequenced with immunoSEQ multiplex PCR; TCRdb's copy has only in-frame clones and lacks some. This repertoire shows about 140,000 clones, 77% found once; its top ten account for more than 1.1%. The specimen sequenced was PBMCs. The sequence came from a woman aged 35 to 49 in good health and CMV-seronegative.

CDR3: CASRITGGDYGYTF. CDR3 nucleotides: TGTGCCAGTAGGATAACAGGGGGGGACTATGGCTACACCTTC. This chain uses TRBV19 with TRBJ1-2; TRBD1 matches at 8 bases. This CDR3 is built from 14 residues. The ends lost 6 bases at V and 3 bases at J; junction bases unmatched: 6. Germline V gene data show CDR1 as LNHDA and CDR2 as SQIVND (reference sequence).